These T cell receptor beta chains were read from a single sample in a study of OX40 agonist ivuxolimab in advanced cancers. Measured with immunoSEQ multiplex PCR; TCRdb has only the in-frame clones, and not every one. The repertoire consists of 44,000 or so clones, with 65% to 85% occurring once and the leading ten covering around 6.8%. The sample here was CD4+ or CD8+ T cells sorted from blood, taken in a trial of the OX40 agonist ivuxolimab. Receptors were obtained from an adult with an advanced solid tumor such as melanoma, head and neck, liver or kidney cancer. Both conserved end residues are part of each CDR3. Each record gives: J gene, V gene, D gene, clone size, CDR3 protein, CDR3 DNA. A D gene is named only where the DNA matches it firmly. Size values are once, few and many counts, or a class for expanded clones, and some rows have none.

j_gene: TRBJ2-1; v_gene: TRBV9; d_gene: TRBD2; abundance: -; CDR3aa: CASSVVSGRSAHINEQFF; CDR3nt: TGTGCCAGCAGCGTAGTTAGCGGGAGGTCAGCCCATATCAATGAGCAGTTCTTC
j_gene: TRBJ1-2; v_gene: TRBV27; d_gene: TRBD1; abundance: -; CDR3aa: CASSPGQGAIGYTF; CDR3nt: TGTGCCAGCAGTCCAGGACAGGGGGCGATTGGCTACACCTTC
j_gene: TRBJ2-3; v_gene: TRBV7-9; d_gene: TRBD1; abundance: -; CDR3aa: CASSRDRDSDTQYF; CDR3nt: TGTGCCAGCAGCCGGGACAGGGATTCGGATACGCAGTATTTT
j_gene: TRBJ2-3; v_gene: TRBV9; d_gene: TRBD2; abundance: medium-sized; CDR3aa: CASSGAGVADTQYF; CDR3nt: TGTGCCAGCAGCGGGGCGGGAGTAGCAGATACGCAGTATTTT
j_gene: TRBJ1-5; v_gene: TRBV4-1; d_gene: -; abundance: -; CDR3aa: CASSQGIAGNQPQHF; CDR3nt: TGCGCCAGCAGCCAAGGGATTGCAGGGAATCAGCCCCAGCATTTT
j_gene: TRBJ1-3; v_gene: TRBV30; d_gene: -; abundance: once; CDR3aa: CAWGKFTGNTIYF; CDR3nt: TGTGCCTGGGGAAAATTCACTGGAAACACCATATATTTT
j_gene: TRBJ2-1; v_gene: TRBV10-2; d_gene: TRBD2; abundance: -; CDR3aa: CATRLAGGSSYNEQFF; CDR3nt: TGCGCCACCCGACTAGCGGGAGGGAGCTCCTACAATGAGCAGTTCTTC
j_gene: TRBJ1-4; v_gene: TRBV9; d_gene: -; abundance: -; CDR3aa: CASSGGRDLANEKLFF; CDR3nt: TGTGCCAGCAGTGGGGGCAGGGACTTAGCTAATGAAAAACTGTTTTTT
j_gene: TRBJ1-1; v_gene: TRBV5-6; d_gene: -; abundance: -; CDR3aa: CASSLQQARYYTEAFF; CDR3nt: TGTGCCAGCAGCCTGCAGCAAGCTCGATATTACACTGAAGCTTTCTTT
j_gene: TRBJ2-5; v_gene: TRBV2; d_gene: -; abundance: once; CDR3aa: CASSRGQETQYF; CDR3nt: TGTGCCAGCAGTAGGGGCCAAGAGACCCAGTACTTC
j_gene: TRBJ2-4; v_gene: TRBV19; d_gene: -; abundance: -; CDR3aa: CASSVRELAKNIQYF; CDR3nt: TGTGCCAGTAGTGTCCGGGAACTAGCCAAAAACATTCAGTACTTC
j_gene: TRBJ2-1; v_gene: TRBV19; d_gene: -; abundance: -; CDR3aa: CASSTPIFGSSYNEQFF; CDR3nt: TGTGCCAGTAGTACTCCAATTTTCGGTAGCTCCTACAATGAGCAGTTCTTC
j_gene: TRBJ2-1; v_gene: TRBV19; d_gene: -; abundance: -; CDR3aa: CASSTSDNVGTEQFF; CDR3nt: TGTGCCAGTAGTACGAGCGACAACGTAGGCACTGAGCAGTTCTTC
j_gene: TRBJ2-7; v_gene: TRBV2; d_gene: -; abundance: few; CDR3aa: CASSFASELYEQYF; CDR3nt: TGTGCCAGCAGCTTCGCTAGCGAGTTGTACGAGCAGTACTTC
j_gene: TRBJ1-3; v_gene: TRBV18; d_gene: -; abundance: -; CDR3aa: CASSPQGTSGNTIYF; CDR3nt: TGTGCCAGCTCACCACAGGGTACCTCTGGAAACACCATATATTTT
j_gene: TRBJ1-2; v_gene: TRBV7-9; d_gene: -; abundance: -; CDR3aa: CASSPSDPRQNPYGYTF; CDR3nt: TGTGCCAGCAGCCCCTCTGACCCAAGGCAGAATCCCTATGGCTACACCTTC